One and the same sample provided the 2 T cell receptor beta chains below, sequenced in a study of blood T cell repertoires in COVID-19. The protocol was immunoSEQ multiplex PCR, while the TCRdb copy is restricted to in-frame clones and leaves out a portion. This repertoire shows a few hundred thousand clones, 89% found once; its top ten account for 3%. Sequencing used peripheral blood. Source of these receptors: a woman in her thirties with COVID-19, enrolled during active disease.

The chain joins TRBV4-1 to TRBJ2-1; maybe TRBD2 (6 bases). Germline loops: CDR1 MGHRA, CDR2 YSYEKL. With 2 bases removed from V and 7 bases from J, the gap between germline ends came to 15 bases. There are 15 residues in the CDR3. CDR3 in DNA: TGCGCCAGCAGCCAAACTAGTGGGGCGGGAAATGAGCAGTTCTTC. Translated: CASSQTSGAGNEQFF.

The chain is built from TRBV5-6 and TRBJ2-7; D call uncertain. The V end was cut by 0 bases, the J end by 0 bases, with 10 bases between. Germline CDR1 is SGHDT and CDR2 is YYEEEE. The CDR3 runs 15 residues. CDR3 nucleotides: TGTGCCAGCAGCTTGGTACAGAGTCCCTCCTACGAGCAGTACTTC. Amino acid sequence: CASSLVQSPSYEQYF.